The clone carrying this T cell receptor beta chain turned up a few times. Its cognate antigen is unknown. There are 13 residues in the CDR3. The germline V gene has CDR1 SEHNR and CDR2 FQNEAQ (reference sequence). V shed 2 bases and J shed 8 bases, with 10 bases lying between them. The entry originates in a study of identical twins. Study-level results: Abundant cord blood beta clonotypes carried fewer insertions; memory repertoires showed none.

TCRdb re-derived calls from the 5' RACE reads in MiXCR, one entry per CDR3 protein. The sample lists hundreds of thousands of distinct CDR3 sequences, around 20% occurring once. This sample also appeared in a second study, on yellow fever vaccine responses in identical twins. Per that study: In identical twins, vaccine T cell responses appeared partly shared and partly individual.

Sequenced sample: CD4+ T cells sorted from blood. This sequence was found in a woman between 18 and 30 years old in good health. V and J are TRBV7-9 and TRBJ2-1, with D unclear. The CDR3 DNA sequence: TGTGCCAGCAGCTTAACTGGACGTGATGAGCAGTTCTTC. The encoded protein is CASSLTGRDEQFF.